This TCR beta chain was documented in a study of T cells after yellow fever vaccination. In the study overall: Low-cell-number fractions underwent preparation using SMART-Seq v4 Ultra Low Input. General study points: Abundant contaminating clonotypes from the bulk population could appear in FACS-sorted repertoires. On re-exposure, the response was weaker but peaked faster, at day 5 versus 15.

This clonotype was seen many times. Its specificity is unknown. V lost 7 bases and J lost 4; bases outside the gene matches: 9. CDR1 and CDR2 from the germline V gene are SQVTM and ANQGSEA. This CDR3 region has 13 residues. The TCR cDNA carried a universal primer site and UMIs from 5'RACE template switching. A single record per CDR3 protein comes from TCRdb applying MiXCR to the 5' RACE reads. The sample consists of 85,000 to 100,000 distinct CDR3 sequences, less than 6% of them appearing once. The V gene is TRBV29-1, the J gene TRBJ1-1, with TRBD1 matching over 7 bases. Sequences were derived from CD8+ T cells sorted from PBMCs, sampled 10 days after the yellow fever booster vaccination. The receptor was isolated from a man aged 18 to 30 who received the YFV17D yellow fever vaccine. CDR3 amino acids: CSAGTGVATEAFF. CDR3 nucleotide sequence: TGCAGCGCAGGTACAGGGGTCGCCACTGAAGCTTTCTTT.